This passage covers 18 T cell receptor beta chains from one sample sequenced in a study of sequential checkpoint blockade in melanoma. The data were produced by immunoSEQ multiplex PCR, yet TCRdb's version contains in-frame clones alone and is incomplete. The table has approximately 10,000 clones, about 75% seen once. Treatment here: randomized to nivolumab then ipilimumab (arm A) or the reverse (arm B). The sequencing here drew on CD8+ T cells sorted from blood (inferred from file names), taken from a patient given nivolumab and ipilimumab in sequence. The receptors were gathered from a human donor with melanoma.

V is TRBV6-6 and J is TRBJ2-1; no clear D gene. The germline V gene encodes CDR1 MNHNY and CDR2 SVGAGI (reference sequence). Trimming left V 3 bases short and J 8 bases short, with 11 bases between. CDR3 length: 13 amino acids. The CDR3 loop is CASSYSSFHEQFF. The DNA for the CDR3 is TGTGCCAGCAGTTATTCGAGTTTTCATGAGCAGTTCTTC.

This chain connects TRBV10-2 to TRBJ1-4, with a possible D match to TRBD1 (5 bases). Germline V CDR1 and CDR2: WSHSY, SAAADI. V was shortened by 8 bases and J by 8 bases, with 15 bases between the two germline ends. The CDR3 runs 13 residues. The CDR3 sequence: CASGLGDSEKLFF. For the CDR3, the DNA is TGCGCCAGCGGCCTGGGGGACTCCGAAAAACTGTTTTTT.

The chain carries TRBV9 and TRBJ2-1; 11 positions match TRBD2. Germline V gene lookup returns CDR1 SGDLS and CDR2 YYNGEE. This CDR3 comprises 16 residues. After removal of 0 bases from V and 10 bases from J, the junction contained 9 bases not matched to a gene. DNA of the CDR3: TGTGCCAGCAGCGTAGCTCTTAGCGGGAGGGTTGGAGAGCAGTTCTTC. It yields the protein CASSVALSGRVGEQFF.

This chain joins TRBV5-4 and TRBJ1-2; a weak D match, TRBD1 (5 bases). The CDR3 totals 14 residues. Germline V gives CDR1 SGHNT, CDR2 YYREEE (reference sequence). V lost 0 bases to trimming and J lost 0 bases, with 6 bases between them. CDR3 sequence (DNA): TGTGCCAGCAGCTTGGGGACATCTAACTATGGCTACACCTTC. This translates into CASSLGTSNYGYTF.

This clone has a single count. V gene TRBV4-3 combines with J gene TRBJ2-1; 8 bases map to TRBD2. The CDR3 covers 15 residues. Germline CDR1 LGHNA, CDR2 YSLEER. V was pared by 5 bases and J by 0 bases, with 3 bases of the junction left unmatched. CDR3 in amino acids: CASSFSGNSYNEQFF. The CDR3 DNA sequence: TGCGCCAGCAGCTTTAGCGGGAACTCCTACAATGAGCAGTTCTTC.

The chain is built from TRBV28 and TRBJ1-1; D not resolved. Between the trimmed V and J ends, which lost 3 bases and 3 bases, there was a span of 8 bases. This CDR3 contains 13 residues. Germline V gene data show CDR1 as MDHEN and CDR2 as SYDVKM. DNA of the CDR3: TGTGCCAGCAGTTTTGGAGGTTACACTGAAGCTTTCTTT. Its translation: CASSFGGYTEAFF.

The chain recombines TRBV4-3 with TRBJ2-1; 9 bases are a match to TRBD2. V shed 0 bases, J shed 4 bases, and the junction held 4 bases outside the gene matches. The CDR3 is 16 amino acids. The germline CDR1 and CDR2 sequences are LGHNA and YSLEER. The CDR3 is CASSQDSSGIYNEQFF. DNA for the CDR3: TGCGCCAGCAGCCAAGATTCTAGCGGGATTTACAATGAGCAGTTCTTC.

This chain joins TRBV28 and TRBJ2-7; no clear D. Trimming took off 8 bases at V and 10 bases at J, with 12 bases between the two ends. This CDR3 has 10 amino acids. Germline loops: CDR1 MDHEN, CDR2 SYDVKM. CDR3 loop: CASGFTPQYF. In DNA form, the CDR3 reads TGTGCCAGCGGCTTCACCCCCCAGTACTTC.

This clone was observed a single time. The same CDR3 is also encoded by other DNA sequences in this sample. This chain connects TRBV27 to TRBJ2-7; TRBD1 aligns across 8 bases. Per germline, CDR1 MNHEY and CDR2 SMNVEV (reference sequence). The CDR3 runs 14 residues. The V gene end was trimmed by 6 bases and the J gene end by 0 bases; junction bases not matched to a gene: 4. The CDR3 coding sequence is TGTGCCAGCAGCTCGACAGGGGCCTCCTACGAGCAGTACTTC. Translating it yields CASSSTGASYEQYF.

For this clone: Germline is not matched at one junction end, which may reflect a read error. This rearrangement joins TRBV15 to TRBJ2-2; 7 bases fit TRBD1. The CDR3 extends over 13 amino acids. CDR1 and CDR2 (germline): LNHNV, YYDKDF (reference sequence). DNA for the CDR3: TGTGCCACCAGCCGAGACAGGGTTGAGGAGCTGTTTTTT. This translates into CATSRDRVEELFF.

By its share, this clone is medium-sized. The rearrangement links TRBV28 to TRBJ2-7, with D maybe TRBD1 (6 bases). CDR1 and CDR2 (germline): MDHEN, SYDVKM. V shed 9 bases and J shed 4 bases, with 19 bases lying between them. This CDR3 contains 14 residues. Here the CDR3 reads CASLGAGVWYEQYF. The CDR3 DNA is TGTGCCAGTCTGGGGGCAGGTGTCTGGTACGAGCAGTACTTC.

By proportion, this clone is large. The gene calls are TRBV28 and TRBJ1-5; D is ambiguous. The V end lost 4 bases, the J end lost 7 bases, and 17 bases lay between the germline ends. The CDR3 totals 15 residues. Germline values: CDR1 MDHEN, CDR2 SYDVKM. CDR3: CASSYISEVAQPQHF. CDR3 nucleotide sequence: TGTGCCAGCAGTTACATCTCTGAAGTTGCACAGCCCCAGCATTTT.

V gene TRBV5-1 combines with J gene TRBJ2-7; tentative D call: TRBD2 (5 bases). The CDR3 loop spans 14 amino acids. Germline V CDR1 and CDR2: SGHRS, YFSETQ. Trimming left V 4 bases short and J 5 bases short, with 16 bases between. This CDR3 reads CASSRIGEIDEQYF. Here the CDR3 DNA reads TGCGCCAGCAGCCGTATCGGGGAGATAGACGAGCAGTACTTC.

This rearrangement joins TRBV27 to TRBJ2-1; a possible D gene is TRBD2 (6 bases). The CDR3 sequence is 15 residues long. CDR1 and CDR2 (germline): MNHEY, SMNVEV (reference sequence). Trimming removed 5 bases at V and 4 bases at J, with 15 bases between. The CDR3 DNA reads TGTGCCAGCAGTGCAACCTTCGGGGGATACAATGAGCAGTTCTTC. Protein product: CASSATFGGYNEQFF.

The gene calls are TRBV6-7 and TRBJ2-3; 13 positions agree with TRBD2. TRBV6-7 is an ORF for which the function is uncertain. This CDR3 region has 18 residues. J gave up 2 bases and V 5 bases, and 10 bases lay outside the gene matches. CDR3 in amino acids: CASSPGLAGVPPTDTQYF. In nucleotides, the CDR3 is TGTGCCAGCAGTCCCGGACTAGCGGGAGTTCCCCCCACAGATACGCAGTATTTT.

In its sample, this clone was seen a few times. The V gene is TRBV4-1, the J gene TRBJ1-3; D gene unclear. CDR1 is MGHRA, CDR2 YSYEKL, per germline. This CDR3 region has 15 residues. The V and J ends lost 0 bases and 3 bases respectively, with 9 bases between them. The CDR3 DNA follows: TGCGCCAGCAGCCAAGATCTCGCAGGTGGAAACACCATATATTTT. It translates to CASSQDLAGGNTIYF.

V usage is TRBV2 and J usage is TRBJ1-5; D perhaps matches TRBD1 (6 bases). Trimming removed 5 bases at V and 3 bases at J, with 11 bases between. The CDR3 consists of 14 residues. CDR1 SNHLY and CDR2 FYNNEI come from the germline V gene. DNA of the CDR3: TGTGCCAGCAGTCCTACAGGGATCAATCAGCCCCAGCATTTT. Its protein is CASSPTGINQPQHF.

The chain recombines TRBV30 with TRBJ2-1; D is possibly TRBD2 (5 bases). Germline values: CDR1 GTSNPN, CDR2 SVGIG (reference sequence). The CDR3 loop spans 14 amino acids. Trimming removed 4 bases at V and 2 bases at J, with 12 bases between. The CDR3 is CAWTGGPAYNEQFF. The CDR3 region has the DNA TGTGCCTGGACGGGCGGGCCCGCCTACAATGAGCAGTTCTTC.